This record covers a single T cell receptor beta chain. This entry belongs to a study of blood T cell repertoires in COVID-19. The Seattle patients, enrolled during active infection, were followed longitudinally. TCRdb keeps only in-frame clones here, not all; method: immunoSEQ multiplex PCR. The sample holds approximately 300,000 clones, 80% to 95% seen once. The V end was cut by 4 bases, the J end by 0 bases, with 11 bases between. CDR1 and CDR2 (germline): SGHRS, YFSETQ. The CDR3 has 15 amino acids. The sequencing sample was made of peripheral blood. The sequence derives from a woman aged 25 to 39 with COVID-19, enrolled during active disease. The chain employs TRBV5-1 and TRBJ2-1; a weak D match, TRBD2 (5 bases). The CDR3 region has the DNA TGCGCCAGCAGCCTCCAAGGGAGCTCCTACAATGAGCAGTTCTTC. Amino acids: CASSLQGSSYNEQFF.